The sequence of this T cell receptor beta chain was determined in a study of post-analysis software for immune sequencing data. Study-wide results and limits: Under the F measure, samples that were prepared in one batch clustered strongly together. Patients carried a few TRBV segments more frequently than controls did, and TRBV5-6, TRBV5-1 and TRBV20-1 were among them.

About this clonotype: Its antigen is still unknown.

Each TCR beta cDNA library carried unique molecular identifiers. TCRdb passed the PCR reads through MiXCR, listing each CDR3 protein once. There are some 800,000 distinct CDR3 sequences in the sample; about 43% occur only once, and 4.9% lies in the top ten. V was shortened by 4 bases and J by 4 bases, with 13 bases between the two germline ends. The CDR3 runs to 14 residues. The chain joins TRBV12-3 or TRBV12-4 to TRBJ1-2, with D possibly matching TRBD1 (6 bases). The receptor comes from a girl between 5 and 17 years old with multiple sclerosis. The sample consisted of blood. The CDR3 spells CASSWGAHSYGYTF. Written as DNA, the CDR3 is TGTGCCAGCAGTTGGGGGGCCCACAGCTATGGCTACACCTTC.